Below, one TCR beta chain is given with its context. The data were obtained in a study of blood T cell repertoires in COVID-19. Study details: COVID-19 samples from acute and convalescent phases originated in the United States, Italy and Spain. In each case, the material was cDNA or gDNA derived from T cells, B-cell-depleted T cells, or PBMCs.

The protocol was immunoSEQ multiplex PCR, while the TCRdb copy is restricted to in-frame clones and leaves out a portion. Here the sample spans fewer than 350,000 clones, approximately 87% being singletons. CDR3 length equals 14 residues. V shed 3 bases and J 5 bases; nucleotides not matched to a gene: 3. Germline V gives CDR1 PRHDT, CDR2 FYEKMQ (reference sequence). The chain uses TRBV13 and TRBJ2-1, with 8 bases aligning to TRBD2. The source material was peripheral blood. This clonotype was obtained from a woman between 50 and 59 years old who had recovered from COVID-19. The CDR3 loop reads CASSLVTSDNEQFF. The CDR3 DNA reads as TGTGCCAGCAGCTTGGTGACTAGCGACAATGAGCAGTTCTTC.